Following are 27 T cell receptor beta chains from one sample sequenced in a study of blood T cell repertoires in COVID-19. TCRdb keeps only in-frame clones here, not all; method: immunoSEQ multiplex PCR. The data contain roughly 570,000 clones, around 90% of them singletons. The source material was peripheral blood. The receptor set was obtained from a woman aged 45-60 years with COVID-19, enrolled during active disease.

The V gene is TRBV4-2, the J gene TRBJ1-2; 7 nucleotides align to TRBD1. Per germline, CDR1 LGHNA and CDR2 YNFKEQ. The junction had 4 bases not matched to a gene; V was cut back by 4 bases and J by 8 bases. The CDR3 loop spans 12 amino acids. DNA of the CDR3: TGTGCCAGCAGCCTGACAGGGATAGGCTACACCTTC. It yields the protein CASSLTGIGYTF.

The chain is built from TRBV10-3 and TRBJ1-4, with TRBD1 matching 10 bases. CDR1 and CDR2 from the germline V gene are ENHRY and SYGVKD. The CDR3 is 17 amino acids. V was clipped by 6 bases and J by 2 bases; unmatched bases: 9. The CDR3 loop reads CAISSGTGASTNEKLFF. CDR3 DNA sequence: TGTGCCATCAGCTCCGGGACAGGGGCTTCGACTAATGAAAAACTGTTTTTT.

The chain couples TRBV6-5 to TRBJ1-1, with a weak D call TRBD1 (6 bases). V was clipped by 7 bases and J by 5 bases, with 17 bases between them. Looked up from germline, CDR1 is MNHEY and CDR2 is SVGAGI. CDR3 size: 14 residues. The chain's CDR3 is CASNRGRGGTEAFF. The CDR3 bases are TGTGCCAGCAACCGCGGTAGGGGGGGGACTGAAGCTTTCTTT.

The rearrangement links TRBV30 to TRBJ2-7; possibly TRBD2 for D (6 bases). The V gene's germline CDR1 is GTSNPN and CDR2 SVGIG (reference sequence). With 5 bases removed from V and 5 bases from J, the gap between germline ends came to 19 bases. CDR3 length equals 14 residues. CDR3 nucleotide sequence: TGTGCCTGGGGCGGGACGTTCGGGACGGACGAGCAGTACTTC. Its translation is CAWGGTFGTDEQYF.

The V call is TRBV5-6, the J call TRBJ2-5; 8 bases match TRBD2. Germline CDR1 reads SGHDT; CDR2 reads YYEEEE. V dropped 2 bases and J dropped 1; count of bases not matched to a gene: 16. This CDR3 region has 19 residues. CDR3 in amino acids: CASSLTPMGAGGFQETQYF. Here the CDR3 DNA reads TGTGCCAGCAGCTTAACTCCCATGGGGGCGGGGGGATTCCAAGAGACCCAGTACTTC.

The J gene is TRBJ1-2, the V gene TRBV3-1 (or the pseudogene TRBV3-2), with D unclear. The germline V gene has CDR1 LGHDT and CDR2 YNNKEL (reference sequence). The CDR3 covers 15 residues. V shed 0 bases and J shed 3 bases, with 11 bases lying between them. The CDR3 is CASSQDLGEDYGYTF. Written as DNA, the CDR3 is TGTGCCAGCAGCCAAGATCTAGGCGAGGACTATGGCTACACCTTC.

CDR3 nucleotides: TGTGCCAGCAGTCTAGGCAGGGGAGATACGCAGTATTTT. Translating it yields CASSLGRGDTQYF. The chain employs TRBV25-1 and TRBJ2-3; tentatively, D is TRBD1 (6 bases). Germline V gene lookup returns CDR1 MGHDK and CDR2 SYGVNS. The CDR3 covers 13 residues. Trimming left V 5 bases short and J 5 bases short, with 11 bases between.

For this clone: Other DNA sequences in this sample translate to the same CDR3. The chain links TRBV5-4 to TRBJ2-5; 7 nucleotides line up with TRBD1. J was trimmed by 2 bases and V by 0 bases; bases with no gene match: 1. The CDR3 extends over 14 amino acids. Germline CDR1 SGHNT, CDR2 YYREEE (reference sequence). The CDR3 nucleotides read TGTGCCAGCAGCTTGGGGGGACAGCAAGAGACCCAGTACTTC. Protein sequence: CASSLGGQQETQYF.

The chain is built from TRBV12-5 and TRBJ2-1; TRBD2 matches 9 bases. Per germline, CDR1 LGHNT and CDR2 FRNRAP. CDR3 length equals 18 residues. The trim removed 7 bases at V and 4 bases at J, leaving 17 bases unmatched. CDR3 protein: CASALPPASGALYNEQFF. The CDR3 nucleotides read TGTGCTAGTGCCCTCCCCCCGGCTAGCGGGGCGCTATACAATGAGCAGTTCTTC.

CDR3 sequence reads: CAISAGGPYNEQFF. CDR3 in DNA: TGTGCCATCAGTGCGGGGGGGCCCTACAATGAGCAGTTCTTC. This sequence joins TRBV10-3 and TRBJ2-1; TRBD2 aligns across 8 bases. Trimming at V came to 4 bases and at J to 2 bases, leaving 1 base not matched to a gene. This CDR3 region has 14 residues. Germline V gene lookup returns CDR1 ENHRY and CDR2 SYGVKD.

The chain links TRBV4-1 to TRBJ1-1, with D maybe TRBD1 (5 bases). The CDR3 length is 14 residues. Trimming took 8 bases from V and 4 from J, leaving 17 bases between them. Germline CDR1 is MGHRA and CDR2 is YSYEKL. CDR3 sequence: CASAHPARATEAFF. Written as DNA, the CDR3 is TGCGCCAGCGCCCACCCAGCCAGGGCCACTGAAGCTTTCTTT.

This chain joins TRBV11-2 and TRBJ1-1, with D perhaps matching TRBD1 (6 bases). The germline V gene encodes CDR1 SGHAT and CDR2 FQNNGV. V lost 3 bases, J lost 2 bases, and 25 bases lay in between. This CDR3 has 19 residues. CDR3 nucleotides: TGTGCCAGCAGCTTCTCCTACCGGAGGGGGAGGGAGAGAAACACTGAAGCTTTCTTT. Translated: CASSFSYRRGRERNTEAFF.

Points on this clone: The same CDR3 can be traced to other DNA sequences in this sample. CDR3 nucleotide sequence: TGTGCCAGCAGCCAAGGGGGGGGCACTGAAGCTTTCTTT. Translated, it gives CASSQGGGTEAFF. The chain recombines TRBV3-1 (or the pseudogene TRBV3-2) with TRBJ1-1; tentative D call: TRBD1 (5 bases). The CDR3 totals 13 residues. CDR1 is LGHDT and CDR2 is YNNKEL in the germline V gene (reference sequence). The ends were cut back, 1 base at V and 4 bases at J, with 7 bases in the middle.

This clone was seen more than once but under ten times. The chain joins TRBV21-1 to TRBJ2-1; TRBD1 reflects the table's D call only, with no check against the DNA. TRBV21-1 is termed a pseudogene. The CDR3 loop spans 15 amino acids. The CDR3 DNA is TGTGCCAGCACCCTAACAGTAGGGGTATACAATGAGCAGTTCTTC. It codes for CASTLTVGVYNEQFF.

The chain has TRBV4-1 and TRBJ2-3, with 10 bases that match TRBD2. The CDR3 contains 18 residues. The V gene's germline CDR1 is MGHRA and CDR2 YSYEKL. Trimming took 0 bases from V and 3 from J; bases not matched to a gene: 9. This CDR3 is CASSQEGGASGGTDTQYF. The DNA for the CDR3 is TGCGCCAGCAGCCAAGAGGGAGGGGCTAGCGGGGGAACAGATACGCAGTATTTT.

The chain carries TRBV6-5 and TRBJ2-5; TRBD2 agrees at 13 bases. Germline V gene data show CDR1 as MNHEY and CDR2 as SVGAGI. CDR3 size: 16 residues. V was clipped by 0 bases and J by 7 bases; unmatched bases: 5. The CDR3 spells CASSYSTSGGRGTQYF. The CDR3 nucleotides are TGTGCCAGCAGTTACTCGACTAGCGGGGGGCGGGGGACCCAGTACTTC.

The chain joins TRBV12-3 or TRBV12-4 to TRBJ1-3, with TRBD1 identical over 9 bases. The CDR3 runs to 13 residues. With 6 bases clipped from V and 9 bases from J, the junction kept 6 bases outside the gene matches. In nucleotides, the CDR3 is TGTGCCAGCAGACAGGGGGCGCGGCCCACCATATATTTT. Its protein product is CASRQGARPTIYF.

The CDR3 nucleotides read TGTGCCATCAGTGACTCCCGGGGTGGGGGGGGCAAAGATACGCAGTATTTT. This codes for CAISDSRGGGGKDTQYF. V is TRBV10-3 and J is TRBJ2-3; the D gene is possibly TRBD2 (7 bases). CDR1 is ENHRY and CDR2 is SYGVKD in the germline V gene. V lost 3 bases and J lost 5, with 21 bases in between. CDR3 size: 17 residues.

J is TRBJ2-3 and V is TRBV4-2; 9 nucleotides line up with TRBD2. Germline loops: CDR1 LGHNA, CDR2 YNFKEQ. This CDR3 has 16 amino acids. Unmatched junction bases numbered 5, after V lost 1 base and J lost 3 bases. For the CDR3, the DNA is TGTGCCAGCAGCCAAGGGGGCGGGGGGGCAACAGATACGCAGTATTTT. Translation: CASSQGGGGATDTQYF.

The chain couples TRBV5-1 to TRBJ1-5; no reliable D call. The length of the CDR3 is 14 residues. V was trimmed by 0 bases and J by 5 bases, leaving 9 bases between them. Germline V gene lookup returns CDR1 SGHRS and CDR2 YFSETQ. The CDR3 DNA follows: TGCGCCAGCAGCTTGGCGGCAGGCCATCAGCCCCAGCATTTT. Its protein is CASSLAAGHQPQHF.

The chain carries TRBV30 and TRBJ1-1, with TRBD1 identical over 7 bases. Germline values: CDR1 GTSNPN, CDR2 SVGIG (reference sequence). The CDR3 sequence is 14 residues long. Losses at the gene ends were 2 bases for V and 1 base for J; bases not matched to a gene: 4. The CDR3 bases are TGTGCCTGGAGTACAGGGGTAGAGAACACTGAAGCTTTCTTT. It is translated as CAWSTGVENTEAFF.

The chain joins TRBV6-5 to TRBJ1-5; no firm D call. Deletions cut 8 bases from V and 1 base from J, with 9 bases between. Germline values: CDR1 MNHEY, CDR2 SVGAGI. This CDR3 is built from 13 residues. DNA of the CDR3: TGTGCCAGCGCTCTAGCGAGCAATCAGCCCCAGCATTTT. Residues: CASALASNQPQHF.

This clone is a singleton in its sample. The chain's CDR3 is CASSVTKEAARYNEQFF. For the CDR3, the DNA is TGTGCCAGCAGCGTTACCAAGGAAGCGGCGAGATACAATGAGCAGTTCTTC. This chain connects TRBV9 to TRBJ2-1; possibly TRBD2 for D (5 bases). V shed 2 bases and J shed 4 bases, with 19 bases lying between them. The CDR3 contains 17 residues. Germline loops: CDR1 SGDLS, CDR2 YYNGEE.

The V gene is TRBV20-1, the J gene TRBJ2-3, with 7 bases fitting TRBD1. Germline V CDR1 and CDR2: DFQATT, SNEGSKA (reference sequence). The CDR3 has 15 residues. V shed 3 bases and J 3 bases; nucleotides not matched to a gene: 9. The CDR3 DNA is TGCAGTGCTAGTTCTCACAGGGGAATAACAGATACGCAGTATTTT. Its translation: CSASSHRGITDTQYF.

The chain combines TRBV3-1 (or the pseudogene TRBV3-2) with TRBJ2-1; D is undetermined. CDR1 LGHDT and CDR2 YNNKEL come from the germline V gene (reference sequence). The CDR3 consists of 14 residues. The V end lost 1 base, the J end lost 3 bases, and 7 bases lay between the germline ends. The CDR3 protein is CASSQGLRYNEQFF. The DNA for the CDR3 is TGTGCCAGCAGCCAAGGACTTCGCTACAATGAGCAGTTCTTC.

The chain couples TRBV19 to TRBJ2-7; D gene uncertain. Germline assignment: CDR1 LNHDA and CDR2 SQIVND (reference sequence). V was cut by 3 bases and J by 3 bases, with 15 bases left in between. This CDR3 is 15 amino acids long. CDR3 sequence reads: CASSISSSFFYEQYF. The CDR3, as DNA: TGTGCCAGTAGTATCTCCAGTTCTTTCTTCTACGAGCAGTACTTC.

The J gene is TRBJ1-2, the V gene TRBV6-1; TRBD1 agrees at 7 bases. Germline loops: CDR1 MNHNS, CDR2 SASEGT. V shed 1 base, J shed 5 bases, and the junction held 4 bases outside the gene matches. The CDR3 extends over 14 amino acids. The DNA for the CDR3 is TGTGCCAGCAGTGAAGGGGGGACAGTATATGGCTACACCTTC. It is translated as CASSEGGTVYGYTF.